The clone carrying this TCR gamma chain qualifies as large. The target antigen is unknown. These data come from a study of gammadelta T cells in human blood. The study, taken as a whole, reports: Right after birth, innate γδ T cells reportedly expanded polyclonally after microbial exposure.

The CDR3 is 10 residues long. J was trimmed by 12 bases and V by 4 bases; bases with no gene match: 6. Germline lookup yields CDR1 VINAFY and CDR2 YDVSNSKD. TCRdb reran clone calling via CATT on the RT-PCR reads. Of roughly 420 gamma-chain clones in the sample, 9.9% were seen once. The V gene is TRGV5, the J gene TRGJ1 or TRGJ2. This receptor was identified in a human donor. The sample was non-Vgamma9Vdelta2 gamma-delta T cells from infant blood. CDR3 loop: CATWDHSKLF. CDR3 DNA: TGTGCCACCTGGGATCACTCGAAACTCTTT.